This T cell receptor beta chain was identified in a study of shared clonotypes between healthy human individuals. Method: immunoSEQ multiplex PCR; TCRdb's copy keeps in-frame clones and lacks some. The table records about 500,000 clones, roughly three quarters of them present only once. Germline trimming cut 7 bases from V and 7 bases from J; bases unmatched to any gene: 10. From germline, CDR1 is MNHNS and CDR2 SASEGT. This CDR3 is 14 amino acids long. This sequence originates from a middle-aged woman in good health. Some clones in this sample may be carry-over from other donors' samples. V usage is TRBV6-1 and J usage is TRBJ2-7, with 10 positions matching TRBD1. The sample comprised PBMCs. The CDR3 sequence: CASNMGQGKREQYF. As DNA, the CDR3 is TGTGCCAGCAACATGGGACAGGGGAAACGGGAGCAGTACTTC.